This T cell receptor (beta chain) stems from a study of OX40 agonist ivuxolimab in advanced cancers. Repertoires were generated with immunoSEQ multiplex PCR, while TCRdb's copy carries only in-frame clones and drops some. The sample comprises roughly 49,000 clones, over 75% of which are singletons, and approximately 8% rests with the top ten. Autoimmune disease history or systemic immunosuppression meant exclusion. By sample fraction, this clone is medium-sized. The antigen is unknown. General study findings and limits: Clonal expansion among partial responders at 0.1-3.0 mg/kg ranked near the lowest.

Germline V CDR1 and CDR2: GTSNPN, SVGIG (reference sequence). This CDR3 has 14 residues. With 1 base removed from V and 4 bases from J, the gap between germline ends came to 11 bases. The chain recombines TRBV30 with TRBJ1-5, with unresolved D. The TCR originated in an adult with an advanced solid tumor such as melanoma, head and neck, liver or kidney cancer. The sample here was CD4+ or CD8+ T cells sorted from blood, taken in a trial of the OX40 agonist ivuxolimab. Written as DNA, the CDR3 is TGTGCCTGGAGTGGGGGAATCGGGAATCAGCCCCAGCATTTT. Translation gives CAWSGGIGNQPQHF.